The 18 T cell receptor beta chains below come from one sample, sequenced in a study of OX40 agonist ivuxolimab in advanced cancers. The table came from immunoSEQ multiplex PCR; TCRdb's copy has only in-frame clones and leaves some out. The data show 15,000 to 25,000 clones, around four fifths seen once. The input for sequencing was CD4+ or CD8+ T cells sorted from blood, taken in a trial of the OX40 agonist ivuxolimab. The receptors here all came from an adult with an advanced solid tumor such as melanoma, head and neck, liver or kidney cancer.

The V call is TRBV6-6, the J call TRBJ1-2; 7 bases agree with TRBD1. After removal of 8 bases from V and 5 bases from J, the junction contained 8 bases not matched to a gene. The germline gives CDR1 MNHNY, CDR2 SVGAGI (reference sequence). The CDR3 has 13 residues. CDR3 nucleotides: TGTGCCAGCGTAGGACAGGTTTCGTATGGCTACACCTTC. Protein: CASVGQVSYGYTF.

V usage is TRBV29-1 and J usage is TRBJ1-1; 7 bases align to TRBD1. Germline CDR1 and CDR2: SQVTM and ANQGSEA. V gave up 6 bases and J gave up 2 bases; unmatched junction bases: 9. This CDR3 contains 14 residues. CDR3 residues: CSVPVTGINTEAFF. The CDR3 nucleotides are TGCAGCGTCCCCGTGACAGGGATAAACACTGAAGCTTTCTTT.

CDR3 DNA: TGTGCCAGCAGTCACCGACAGGCATTCTCCTACGAGCAGTACTTC. This gives the protein CASSHRQAFSYEQYF. The chain recombines TRBV27 with TRBJ2-7, with TRBD1 as a possible D gene (6 bases). Trimming took off 5 bases at V and 0 bases at J, with 14 bases between the two ends. Germline V gene lookup returns CDR1 MNHEY and CDR2 SMNVEV (reference sequence). The CDR3 loop spans 15 amino acids.

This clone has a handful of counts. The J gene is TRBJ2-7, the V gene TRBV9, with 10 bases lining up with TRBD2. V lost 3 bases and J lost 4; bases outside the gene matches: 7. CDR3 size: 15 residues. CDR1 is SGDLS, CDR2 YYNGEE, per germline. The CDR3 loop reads CASSASGGTTYEQYF. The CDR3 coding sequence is TGTGCCAGCAGCGCTAGCGGGGGAACAACATACGAGCAGTACTTC.

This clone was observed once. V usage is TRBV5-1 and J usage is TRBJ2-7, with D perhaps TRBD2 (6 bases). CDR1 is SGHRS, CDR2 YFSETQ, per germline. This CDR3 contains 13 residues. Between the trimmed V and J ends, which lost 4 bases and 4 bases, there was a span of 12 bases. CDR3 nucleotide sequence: TGCGCCAGCAGCCTGGGGGGACTTTACGAGCAGTACTTC. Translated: CASSLGGLYEQYF.

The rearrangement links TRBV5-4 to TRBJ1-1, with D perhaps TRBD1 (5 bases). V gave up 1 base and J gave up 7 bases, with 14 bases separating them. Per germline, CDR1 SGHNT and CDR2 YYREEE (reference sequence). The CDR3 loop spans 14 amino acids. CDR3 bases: TGTGCCAGCAGCTTGCAAGGGGCACAGAGTGAAGCTTTCTTT. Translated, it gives CASSLQGAQSEAFF.

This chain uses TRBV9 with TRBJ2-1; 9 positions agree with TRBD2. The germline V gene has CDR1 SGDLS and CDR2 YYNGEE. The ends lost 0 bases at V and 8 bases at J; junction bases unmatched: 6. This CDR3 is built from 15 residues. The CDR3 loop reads CASSVGSGGMDEQFF. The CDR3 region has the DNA TGTGCCAGCAGCGTAGGGAGCGGGGGGATGGATGAGCAGTTCTTC.

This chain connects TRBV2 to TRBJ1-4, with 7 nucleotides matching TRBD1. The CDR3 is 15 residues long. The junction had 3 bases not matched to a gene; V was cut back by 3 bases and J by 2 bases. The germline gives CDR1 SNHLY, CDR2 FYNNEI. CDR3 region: CASSEGTATNEKLFF. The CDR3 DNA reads TGTGCCAGCAGTGAGGGGACAGCTACTAATGAAAAACTGTTTTTT.

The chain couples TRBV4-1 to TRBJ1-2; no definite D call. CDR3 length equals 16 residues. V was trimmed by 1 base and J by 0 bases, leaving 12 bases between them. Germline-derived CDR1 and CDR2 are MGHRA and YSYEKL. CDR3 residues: CASSQVGRASNYGYTF. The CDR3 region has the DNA TGCGCCAGCAGCCAAGTGGGAAGGGCTTCTAACTATGGCTACACCTTC.

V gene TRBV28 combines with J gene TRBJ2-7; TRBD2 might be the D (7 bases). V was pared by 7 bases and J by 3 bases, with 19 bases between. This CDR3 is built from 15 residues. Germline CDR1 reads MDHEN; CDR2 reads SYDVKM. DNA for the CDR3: TGTGCCAGCACCCCTAGGGGGGGAGGGAACTACGAGCAGTACTTC. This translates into CASTPRGGGNYEQYF.

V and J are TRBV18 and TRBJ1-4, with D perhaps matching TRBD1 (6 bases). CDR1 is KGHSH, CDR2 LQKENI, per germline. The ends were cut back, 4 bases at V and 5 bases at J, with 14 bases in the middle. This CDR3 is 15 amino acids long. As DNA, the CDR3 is TGTGCCAGCTCACAGATTGGACAGTCCAATGAAAAACTGTTTTTT. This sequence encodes CASSQIGQSNEKLFF.

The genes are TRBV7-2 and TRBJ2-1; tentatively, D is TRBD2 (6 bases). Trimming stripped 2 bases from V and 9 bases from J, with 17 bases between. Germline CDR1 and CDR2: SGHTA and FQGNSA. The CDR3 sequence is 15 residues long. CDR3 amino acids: CASSLKVRDASEQFF. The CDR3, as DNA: TGTGCCAGCAGCTTAAAGGTGCGGGATGCCTCTGAGCAGTTCTTC.

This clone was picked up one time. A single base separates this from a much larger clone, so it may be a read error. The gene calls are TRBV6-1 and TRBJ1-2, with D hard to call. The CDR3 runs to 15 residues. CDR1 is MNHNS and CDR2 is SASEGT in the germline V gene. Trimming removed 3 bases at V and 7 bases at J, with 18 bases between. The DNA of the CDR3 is TGTGCCAGCAGTGAGAGGAGGGAAGGGCCGGGTGGCTACACCTTC. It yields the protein CASSERREGPGGYTF.

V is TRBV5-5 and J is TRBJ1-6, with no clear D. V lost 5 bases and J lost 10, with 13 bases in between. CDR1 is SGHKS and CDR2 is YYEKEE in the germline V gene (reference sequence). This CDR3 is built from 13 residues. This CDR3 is CASSGWVGSPLHF. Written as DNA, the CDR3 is TGTGCCAGCAGTGGCTGGGTGGGGTCACCCCTCCACTTT.

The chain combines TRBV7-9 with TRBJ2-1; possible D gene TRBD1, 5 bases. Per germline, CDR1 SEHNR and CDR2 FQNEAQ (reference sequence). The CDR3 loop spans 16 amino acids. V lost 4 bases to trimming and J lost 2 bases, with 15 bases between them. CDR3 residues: CASSSPETVTYNEQFF. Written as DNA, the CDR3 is TGTGCCAGCAGCTCCCCCGAGACAGTGACCTACAATGAGCAGTTCTTC.

The CDR3 is CSAREGNTQYF. The DNA of the CDR3 is TGCAGTGCTAGAGAGGGGAATACGCAGTATTTT. The J gene is TRBJ2-3, the V gene TRBV20-1; no firm D call. Per the germline V gene, CDR1 is DFQATT and CDR2 is SNEGSKA (reference sequence). This CDR3 contains 11 residues. Trimming removed 0 bases at V and 7 bases at J, with 5 bases between.

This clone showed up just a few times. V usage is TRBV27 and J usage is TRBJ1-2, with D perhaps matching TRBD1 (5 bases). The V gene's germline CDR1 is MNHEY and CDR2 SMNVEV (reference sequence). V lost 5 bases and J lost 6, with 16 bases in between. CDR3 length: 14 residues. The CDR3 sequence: CASSTTGDYDGYTF. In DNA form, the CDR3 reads TGTGCCAGCAGTACCACAGGAGATTACGATGGCTACACCTTC.

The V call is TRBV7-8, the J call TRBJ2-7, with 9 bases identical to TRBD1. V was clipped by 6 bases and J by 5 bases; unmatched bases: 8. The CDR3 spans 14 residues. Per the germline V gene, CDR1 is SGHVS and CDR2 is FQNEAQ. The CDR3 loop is CASRAGTGTNEQYF. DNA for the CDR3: TGTGCCAGCAGGGCCGGGACAGGGACAAACGAGCAGTACTTC.